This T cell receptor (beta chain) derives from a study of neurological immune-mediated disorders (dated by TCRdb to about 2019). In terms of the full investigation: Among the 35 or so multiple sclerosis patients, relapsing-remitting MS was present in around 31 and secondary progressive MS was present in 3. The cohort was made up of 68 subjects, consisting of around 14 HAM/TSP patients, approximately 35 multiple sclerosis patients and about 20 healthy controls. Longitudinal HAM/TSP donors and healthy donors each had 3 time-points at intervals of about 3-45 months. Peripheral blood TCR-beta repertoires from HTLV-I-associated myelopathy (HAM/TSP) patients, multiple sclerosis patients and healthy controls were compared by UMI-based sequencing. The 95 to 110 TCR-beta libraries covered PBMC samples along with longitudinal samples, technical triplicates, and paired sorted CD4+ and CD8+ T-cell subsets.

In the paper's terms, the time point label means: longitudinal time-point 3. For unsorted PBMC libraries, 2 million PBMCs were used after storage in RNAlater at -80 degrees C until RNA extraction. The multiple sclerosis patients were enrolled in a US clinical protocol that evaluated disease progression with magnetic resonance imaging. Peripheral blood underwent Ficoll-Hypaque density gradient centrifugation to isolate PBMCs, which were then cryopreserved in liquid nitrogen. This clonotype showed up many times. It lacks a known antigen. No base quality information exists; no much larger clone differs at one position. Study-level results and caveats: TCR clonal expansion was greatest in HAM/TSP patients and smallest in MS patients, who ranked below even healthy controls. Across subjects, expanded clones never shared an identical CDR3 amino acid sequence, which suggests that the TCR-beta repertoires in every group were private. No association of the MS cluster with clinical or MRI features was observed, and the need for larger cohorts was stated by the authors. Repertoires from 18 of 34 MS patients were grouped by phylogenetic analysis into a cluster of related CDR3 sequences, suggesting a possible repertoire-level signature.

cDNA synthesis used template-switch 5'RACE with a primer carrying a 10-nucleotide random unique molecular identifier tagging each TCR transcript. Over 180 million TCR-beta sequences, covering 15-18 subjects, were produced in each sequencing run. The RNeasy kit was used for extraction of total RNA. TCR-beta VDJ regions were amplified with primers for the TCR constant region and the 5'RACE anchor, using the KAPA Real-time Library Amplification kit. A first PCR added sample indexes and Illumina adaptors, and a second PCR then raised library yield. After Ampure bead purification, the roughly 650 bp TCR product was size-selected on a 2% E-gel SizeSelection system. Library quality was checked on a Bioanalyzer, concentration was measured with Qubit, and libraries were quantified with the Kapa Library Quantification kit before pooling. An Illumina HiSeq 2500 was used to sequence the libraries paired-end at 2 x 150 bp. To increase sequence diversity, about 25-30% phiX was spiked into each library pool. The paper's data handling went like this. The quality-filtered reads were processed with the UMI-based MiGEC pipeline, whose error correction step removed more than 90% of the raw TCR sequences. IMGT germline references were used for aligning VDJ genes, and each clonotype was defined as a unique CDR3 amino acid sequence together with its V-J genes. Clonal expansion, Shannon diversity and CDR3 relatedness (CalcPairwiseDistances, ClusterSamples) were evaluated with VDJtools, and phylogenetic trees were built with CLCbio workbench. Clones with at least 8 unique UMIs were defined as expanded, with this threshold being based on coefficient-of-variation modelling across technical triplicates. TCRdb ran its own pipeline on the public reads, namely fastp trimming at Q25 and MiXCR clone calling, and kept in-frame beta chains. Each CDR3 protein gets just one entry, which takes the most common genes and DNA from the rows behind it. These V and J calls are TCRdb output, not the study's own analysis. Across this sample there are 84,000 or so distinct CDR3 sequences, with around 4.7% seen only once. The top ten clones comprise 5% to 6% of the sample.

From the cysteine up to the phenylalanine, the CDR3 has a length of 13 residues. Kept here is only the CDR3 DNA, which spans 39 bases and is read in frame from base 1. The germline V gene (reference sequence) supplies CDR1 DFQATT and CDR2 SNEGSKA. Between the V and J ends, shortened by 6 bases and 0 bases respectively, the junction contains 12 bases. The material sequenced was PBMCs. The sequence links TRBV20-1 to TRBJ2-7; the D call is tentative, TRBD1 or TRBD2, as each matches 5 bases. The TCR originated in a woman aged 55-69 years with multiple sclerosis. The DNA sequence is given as TGCAGTGCCATTCGGGACGGCTCCTACGAGCAGTACTTC. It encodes CSAIRDGSYEQYF.